The 16 T cell receptor beta chains given below trace back to one sample, sequenced in a study of cytomegalovirus exposure and HLA in healthy donors. PCR primers comprised 60 Vbeta and 13 Jbeta primers. Sequenced by immunoSEQ multiplex PCR; TCRdb stores in-frame clones only, minus some. The sample gives around 76,000 clones, 78% of which show up once; around 1.5% is in the top ten. The sample was PBMCs. These receptors all come from a man aged 35 to 55 in good health and CMV-seronegative.

The chain links TRBV5-5 to TRBJ1-2; 9 bases are shared with TRBD1. The CDR3 length is 14 residues. Trimming at V came to 6 bases and at J to 2 bases, leaving 5 bases not matched to a gene. The germline gives CDR1 SGHKS, CDR2 YYEKEE (reference sequence). In DNA form, the CDR3 reads TGTGCCAGCACCGAAACAGGGGGCAACTATGGCTACACCTTC. It is translated as CASTETGGNYGYTF.

This clone has just a few counts. V and J are TRBV27 and TRBJ1-1, with 7 bases matching TRBD1. Germline CDR1 MNHEY, CDR2 SMNVEV (reference sequence). V lost 6 bases, J lost 2 bases, and 12 bases stayed unmatched. The CDR3 is 16 residues long. The CDR3 protein is CASSSTPTGRNTEAFF. The DNA of the CDR3 is TGTGCCAGCAGCTCTACCCCGACAGGGAGAAACACTGAAGCTTTCTTT.

The chain has TRBV5-1 and TRBJ2-5; D uncertain. The germline V and J ends were trimmed by 0 bases and 1 base, with 7 bases remaining between them. The CDR3 spans 14 residues. Germline assignment: CDR1 SGHRS and CDR2 YFSETQ. The CDR3 DNA reads as TGCGCCAGCAGCTTGGGAGGAATCCAAGAGACCCAGTACTTC. Protein sequence: CASSLGGIQETQYF.

The chain has TRBV5-6 and TRBJ1-4; 9 bases line up with TRBD1. This CDR3 has 14 amino acids. V lost 2 bases, J lost 7 bases, and 3 bases stayed unmatched. Germline V gene data show CDR1 as SGHDT and CDR2 as YYEEEE. The CDR3 sequence: CASSFRQGGEKLFF. In DNA, the CDR3 is TGTGCCAGCAGCTTTAGACAGGGGGGTGAAAAACTGTTTTTT.

In the case of this clone: The same CDR3 can be traced to other DNA sequences in this sample. This chain links TRBV10-3 with TRBJ2-1, with 8 bases fitting TRBD2. Germline V gene data show CDR1 as ENHRY and CDR2 as SYGVKD. The V segment lost 2 bases and the J segment 0 bases; nucleotides outside the gene matches: 0. This CDR3 has 15 residues. The CDR3 nucleotides read TGTGCCATCAGTGAGACTAGCGGCTCCTACAATGAGCAGTTCTTC. Translated, it gives CAISETSGSYNEQFF.

The rearrangement links TRBV4-1 to TRBJ2-1; D might be TRBD1 (6 bases). V lost 0 bases, J lost 2 bases, and 14 bases lay in between. The CDR3 length is 17 residues. Germline CDR1 reads MGHRA; CDR2 reads YSYEKL. CDR3 protein: CASSQEGETGTYNEQFF. In DNA, the CDR3 is TGCGCCAGCAGCCAAGAAGGCGAGACAGGAACCTACAATGAGCAGTTCTTC.

This rearrangement joins TRBV7-2 to TRBJ2-1; 7 bases map to TRBD2. This CDR3 has 15 residues. Germline-derived CDR1 and CDR2 are SGHTA and FQGNSA. Germline trimming cut 0 bases from V and 4 bases from J; bases unmatched to any gene: 3. This CDR3 reads CASSLAPSGYNEQFF. The CDR3 nucleotides read TGTGCCAGCAGCTTAGCGCCTAGCGGTTACAATGAGCAGTTCTTC.

V usage is TRBV6-6 and J usage is TRBJ1-6, with unresolved D. This CDR3 contains 13 residues. V lost 2 bases, J lost 8 bases, and 7 bases lay in between. In germline, CDR1 is MNHNY, CDR2 SVGAGI (reference sequence). The CDR3 DNA is TGTGCCAGCAGTTACGGTCGGGATTCACCCCTCCACTTT. It specifies CASSYGRDSPLHF.

This chain joins TRBV6-5 and TRBJ2-1, with TRBD2 matching over 8 bases. The CDR3 consists of 14 residues. CDR1 is MNHEY, CDR2 SVGAGI, per germline. J was trimmed by 9 bases and V by 5 bases; bases with no gene match: 9. The CDR3 bases are TGTGCCAGCAGTACGACCGGGACTAGAGGTGAGCAGTTCTTC. Translated: CASSTTGTRGEQFF.

The CDR3 loop is CASRMYGLAGNNEQFF. CDR3 DNA sequence: TGTGCCAGCAGAATGTACGGACTAGCGGGGAACAATGAGCAGTTCTTC. V and J are TRBV11-2 and TRBJ2-1, with TRBD2 matching over 12 bases. CDR1 and CDR2 from the germline V gene are SGHAT and FQNNGV. The CDR3 length is 16 residues. The V gene end was trimmed by 6 bases and the J gene end by 5 bases; junction bases not matched to a gene: 8.

The chain carries TRBV11-2 and TRBJ2-7, with 8 bases matching TRBD1. Per germline, CDR1 SGHAT and CDR2 FQNNGV. Trimming removed 8 bases from V and 4 bases from J; junction bases left unmatched: 10. There are 14 residues in the CDR3. The CDR3 region has the DNA TGTGCCAGCCGCGAGACAGGGGCTGTTTACGAGCAGTACTTC. Amino acid sequence: CASRETGAVYEQYF.

J is TRBJ1-2 and V is TRBV23-1, with 8 bases matching TRBD1. TRBV23-1 is annotated as an ORF whose role is uncertain. The CDR3 is 17 residues long. The V and J ends lost 5 bases and 4 bases, in that order; junction bases with no gene match: 15. The CDR3 protein is CASSARDRYIFGYGYTF. In nucleotides, the CDR3 is TGCGCCAGCAGTGCCCGGGACAGGTATATTTTTGGCTATGGCTACACCTTC.

The chain links TRBV6-1 to TRBJ2-1; 7 bases agree with TRBD2. This CDR3 contains 15 residues. Germline V gene data show CDR1 as MNHNS and CDR2 as SASEGT. V dropped 4 bases and J dropped 6; count of bases not matched to a gene: 9. The CDR3 bases are TGTGCCAGCAGTGCGCTATCCGGGACTACCAATGAGCAGTTCTTC. Its translation is CASSALSGTTNEQFF.

The chain carries TRBV5-1 and TRBJ2-1; D uncertain. V lost 0 bases and J 6 bases, leaving 10 bases between the germline ends. CDR1 SGHRS and CDR2 YFSETQ come from the germline V gene. CDR3 length: 14 residues. The chain's CDR3 is CASSLDPFGNEQFF. CDR3 DNA sequence: TGCGCCAGCAGCTTGGATCCTTTCGGCAATGAGCAGTTCTTC.

This chain joins TRBV28 and TRBJ1-1; the match to TRBD1 covers 7 bases. CDR1 and CDR2 (germline): MDHEN, SYDVKM. With 5 bases clipped from V and 6 bases from J, the junction kept 6 bases outside the gene matches. This CDR3 spans 13 amino acids. The CDR3 loop is CASSLRQGPEAFF. CDR3 DNA: TGTGCCAGCAGTCTTCGACAGGGTCCTGAAGCTTTCTTT.

The chain carries TRBV10-1 and TRBJ1-2, with D possibly being TRBD1 (5 bases). With 4 bases removed from V and 4 bases from J, the gap between germline ends came to 10 bases. Germline CDR1 reads WNHNN; CDR2 reads SYGVQD (reference sequence). The CDR3 is 13 residues long. This CDR3 reads CASSAAGRYGYTF. The CDR3 DNA sequence: TGCGCCAGCAGTGCAGCAGGGCGCTATGGCTACACCTTC.